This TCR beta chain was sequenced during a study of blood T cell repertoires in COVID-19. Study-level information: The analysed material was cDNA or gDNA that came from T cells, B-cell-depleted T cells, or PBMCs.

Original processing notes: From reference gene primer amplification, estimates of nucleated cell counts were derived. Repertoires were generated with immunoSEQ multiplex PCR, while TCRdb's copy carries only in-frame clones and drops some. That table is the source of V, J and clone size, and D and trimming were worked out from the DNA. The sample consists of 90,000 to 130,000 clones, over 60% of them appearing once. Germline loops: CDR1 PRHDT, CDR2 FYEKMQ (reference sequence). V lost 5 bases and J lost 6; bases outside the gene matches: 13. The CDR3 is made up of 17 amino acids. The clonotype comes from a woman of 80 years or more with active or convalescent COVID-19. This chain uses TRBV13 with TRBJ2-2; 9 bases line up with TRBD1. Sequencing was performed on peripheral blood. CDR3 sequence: CASSNSPTGGFSGELFF. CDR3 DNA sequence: TGTGCCAGCAGCAATAGTCCTACAGGGGGCTTCTCCGGGGAGCTGTTTTTT.